This entry is about one T cell receptor beta chain. The antigen is not known. This specimen belongs to a study of post-analysis software for immune sequencing data. Turning to the study itself: The disease courses covered relapsing-remitting, secondary progressive and progressive-relapsing multiple sclerosis.

Study conclusions and caveats: A few TRBV segments appeared more often in patients than in controls, and TRBV5-6, TRBV5-1 and TRBV20-1 were among these.

Libraries were made from TCR beta cDNA, and they carried unique molecular identifiers. cDNA molecules numbering about 480,000 came from approximately 0.91 to 9.4 million T cells. TCRdb re-derived calls from the PCR reads in MiXCR, one entry per CDR3 protein. Of 350,000 to 500,000 distinct CDR3 sequences detected, about 39% appear once; the ten largest clones hold approximately 7.7%. The CDR3 loop spans 15 amino acids. V shed 0 bases and J shed 5 bases, with 12 bases lying between them. CDR1 and CDR2 (germline): SGHRS, YFSETQ. The chain combines TRBV5-1 with TRBJ2-1; D remains ambiguous. The receptor was derived from a girl between 2 and 10 years old with multiple sclerosis. What was sequenced was blood. CDR3 sequence reads: CASSLVSSEDNEQFF. The CDR3 bases are TGCGCCAGCAGCTTGGTGAGCTCTGAGGACAATGAGCAGTTCTTC.